This entry describes one TCR beta chain. The sample belongs to a study of blood T cell repertoires in COVID-19. Study-level information: COVID-19 samples from acute and convalescent phases originated in the United States, Italy and Spain.

Germline CDR1 and CDR2: SGHTA and FQGNSA. This CDR3 has 15 amino acids. J lost 0 bases, V lost 1 base, and 1 base had no gene match. Original processing methods: Counts of nucleated cells, estimated from reference gene primer amplification, were obtained. Sequenced by immunoSEQ multiplex PCR; TCRdb stores in-frame clones only, minus some. The V and J calls and clone size are taken from that table; D and trimming were inferred from the DNA. The sample has 250,000 to 300,000 clones, 81% seen once. The chain uses TRBV7-2 and TRBJ2-3, with 7 nucleotides matching TRBD2. This TCR was recovered from a woman aged 55 to 70 with active or convalescent COVID-19. Sequencing input: peripheral blood. DNA for the CDR3: TGTGCCAGCAGCTTAGTAGCGGGCAGCACAGATACGCAGTATTTT. Translating it yields CASSLVAGSTDTQYF.